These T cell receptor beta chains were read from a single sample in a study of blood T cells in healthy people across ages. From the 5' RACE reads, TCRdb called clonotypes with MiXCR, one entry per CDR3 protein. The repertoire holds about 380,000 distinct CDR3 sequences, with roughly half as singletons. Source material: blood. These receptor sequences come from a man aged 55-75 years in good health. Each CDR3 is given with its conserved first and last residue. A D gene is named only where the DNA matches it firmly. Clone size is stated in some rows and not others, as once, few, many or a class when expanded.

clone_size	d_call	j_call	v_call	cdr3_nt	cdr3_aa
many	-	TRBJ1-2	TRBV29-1	TGCAGCGTTGATGGAGGAGGGGGATATGGCTACACCTTC	CSVDGGGGYGYTF
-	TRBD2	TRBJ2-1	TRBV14	TGTGCCAACAGCCACCTACTAGCGGGTTACAATGAGCAGTTCTTC	CANSHLLAGYNEQFF
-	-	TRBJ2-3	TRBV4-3	TGCGCCAGCAGCCAAGAGTATTCCGTTAGGCAGTATTTT	CASSQEYSVRQYF
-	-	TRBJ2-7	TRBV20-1	TGCAGTGCTAGAGATAGGAGGACCTACGAGCAGTACTTC	CSARDRRTYEQYF
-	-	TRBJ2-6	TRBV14	TGTGCCAGCAGCCAACCTGGGGCCAACGTCCTGACTTTC	CASSQPGANVLTF
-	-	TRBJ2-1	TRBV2	TGTGCCAGCAGTGTTATACTAGAAGGGGATGAGCAGTTCTTC	CASSVILEGDEQFF
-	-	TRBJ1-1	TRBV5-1	TGCGCCAGCAGCTTGAAGGGCACTGAAGCTTTCTTT	CASSLKGTEAFF
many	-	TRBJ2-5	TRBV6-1	TGTGCCAGCAGCCCACAGGGATTAGTGGAGACCCAGTACTTC	CASSPQGLVETQYF
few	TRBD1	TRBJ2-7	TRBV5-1	TGCGCCAGCAGCTTGAGGCAGGGGGTCAACGAGCAGTACTTC	CASSLRQGVNEQYF
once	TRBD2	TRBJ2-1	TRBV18	TGTGCCAGCTCACCATCGTCGGGAGGCCACATGAATGAGCAGTTCTTC	CASSPSSGGHMNEQFF
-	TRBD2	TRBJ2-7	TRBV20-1	TGCAGTGCTAGAGAACTAGCGGGGGTTGGTAATGAGCAGTACTTC	CSARELAGVGNEQYF
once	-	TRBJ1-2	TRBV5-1	TGCGCCAGCACCGAGATGAGTGGCTATGGCTACACCTTC	CASTEMSGYGYTF
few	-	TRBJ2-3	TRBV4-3	TGCGCCAGCAGCCAAAATCACAGGGCGGCAGATACGCAGTATTTT	CASSQNHRAADTQYF
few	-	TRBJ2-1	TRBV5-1	TGCGCCAGCAGCTTGGTCTTGTCCCCGGACAATGAGCAGTTCTTC	CASSLVLSPDNEQFF
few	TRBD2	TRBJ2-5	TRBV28	TGTGCCAGCAGTTTAAAGGGCGGGAGGTACCAAGAGACCCAGTACTTC	CASSLKGGRYQETQYF
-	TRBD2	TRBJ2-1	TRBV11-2	TGTGCCAGCAGCCCCGGACTAGCGGGAGTCGACGAGCAGTTCTTC	CASSPGLAGVDEQFF
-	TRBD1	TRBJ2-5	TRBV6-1	TGTGCCAGCAGTGAATCGACAGGGGTTAAGCAGTACTTC	CASSESTGVKQYF
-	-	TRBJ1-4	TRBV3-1	TGTGCCAGTTCTAGGGTTACTAATGAAAAACTGTTTTTT	CASSRVTNEKLFF
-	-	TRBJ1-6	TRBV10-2	TGCGCCAGCAGGGGTAGCTCCTATAATTCACCCCTCCACTTT	CASRGSSYNSPLHF
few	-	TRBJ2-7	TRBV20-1	TGCAGTGCTAGAGAAGGGACAAACCTCTACGAGCAGTACTTC	CSAREGTNLYEQYF
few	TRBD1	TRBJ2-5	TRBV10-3	TGTGCCATCAGTGAGTCGATGGTGGAGGACAGGGGAGCTGAGACCCAGTACTTC	CAISESMVEDRGAETQYF
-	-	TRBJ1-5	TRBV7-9	TGTGCCAGCAGGGACGGGAGTAGCAATCAGCCCCAGCATTTT	CASRDGSSNQPQHF
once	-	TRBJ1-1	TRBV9	TGTGCCAGCAGCGGCACAAACACTGAAGCTTTCTTT	CASSGTNTEAFF
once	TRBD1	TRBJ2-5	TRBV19	TGTGCCAGTAGTACCCCGACAGGGGTGGGAGAGACCCAGTACTTC	CASSTPTGVGETQYF
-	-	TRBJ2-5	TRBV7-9	TGTGCCAGCAGCCGAGCAGGGGACGGGGAGACCCAGTACTTC	CASSRAGDGETQYF
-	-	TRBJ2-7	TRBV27	TGTGCCAGCAGTCTGGACCCACGTGTAGGCCATGAGCAGTACTTC	CASSLDPRVGHEQYF
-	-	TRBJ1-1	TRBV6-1	TGTGCCAGCAGTGAGAGATCCGGGACAAGAAAAGCTTTCTTT	CASSERSGTRKAFF
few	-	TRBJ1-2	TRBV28	TGTGCCAGCAGTTCGACAGCGAGAGGCTACACCTTC	CASSSTARGYTF
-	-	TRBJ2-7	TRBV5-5	TGTGCCAGCAGCTTGGAGGTCAAAACCTACGAGCAGTACTTC	CASSLEVKTYEQYF
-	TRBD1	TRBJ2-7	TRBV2	TGTGCCAGCATCCGGGACAGCAACCAATACGAGCAGTACTTC	CASIRDSNQYEQYF
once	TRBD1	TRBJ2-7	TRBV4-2	TGTGCCAGCAGCCCCTGGACAGGGGGCCACAATGAGCAGTACTTC	CASSPWTGGHNEQYF
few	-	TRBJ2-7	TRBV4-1	TGCGCCAGCAGCCAAGAGTTTGGCTGGGGAGTCTACGAGCAGTACTTC	CASSQEFGWGVYEQYF
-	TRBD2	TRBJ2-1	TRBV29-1	TGCAGCGTCCGTAGCGGGGGACACAATGAGCAGTTCTTC	CSVRSGGHNEQFF
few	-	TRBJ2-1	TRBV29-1	TGCAGCGTTGGGGTCTATGAGCAGTTCTTC	CSVGVYEQFF
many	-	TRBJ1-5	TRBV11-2	TGTGCCAGCAGCTTAGACTCAGGGAGTCAGAGCAATCAGCCCCAGCATTTT	CASSLDSGSQSNQPQHF
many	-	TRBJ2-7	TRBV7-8	TGTGCCAGCAGCTTAGAAGTACTCCCCTACGAGCAGTACTTC	CASSLEVLPYEQYF
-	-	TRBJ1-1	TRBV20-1	TGCAGTGCTAGAGCTGGGGGGGCTGAAGCTTTCTTT	CSARAGGAEAFF
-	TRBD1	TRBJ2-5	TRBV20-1	TGCAGTGCTAGAGATCGGACAGGAACCTCGGGGCAGTACTTC	CSARDRTGTSGQYF
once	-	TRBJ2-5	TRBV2	TGTGCCAGCGCGAGGAGTGAGCAGTACTTC	CASARSEQYF
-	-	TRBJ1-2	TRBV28	TGTGCCAGCAGTCGCGGGGGCGGGCAACTAAACTATGGCTACACCTTC	CASSRGGGQLNYGYTF
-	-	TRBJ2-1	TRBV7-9	TGTGCCAGCAGCTGGGCCCGGTCAGGGGAGGATGAGCAGTTCTTC	CASSWARSGEDEQFF
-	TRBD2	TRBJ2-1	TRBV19	TGTGCCAGTTGTCCTAGCGGGGCTAACTACAATGAGCAGTTCTTC	CASCPSGANYNEQFF
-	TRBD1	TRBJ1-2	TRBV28	TGTGCCAGCAGTTTGGACAGGGGCGTCCATGGCTACACCTTC	CASSLDRGVHGYTF
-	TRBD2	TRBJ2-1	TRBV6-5	TGTGCCAGCAGCCGCAGGGCAGGGACTACCCTCGATGAGCAGTTCTTC	CASSRRAGTTLDEQFF
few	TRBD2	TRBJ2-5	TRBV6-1	TGTGCCAGCCAGCGACAGTTAGCGGGCTACGGAAGAGAGACCCAGTACTTC	CASQRQLAGYGRETQYF
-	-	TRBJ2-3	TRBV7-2	TGTGCCAGCAGCTTAGCGGGGGGCAAGAATACGCAGTATTTT	CASSLAGGKNTQYF
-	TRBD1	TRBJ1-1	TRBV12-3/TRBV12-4	TGTGCCAGCAGTCGGGCTACAGGGGTTAACACTGAAGCTTTCTTT	CASSRATGVNTEAFF
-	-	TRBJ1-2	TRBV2	TGTGCCAGCAGTGAAGCAACAGGAGGTAATGGCTACACCTTC	CASSEATGGNGYTF
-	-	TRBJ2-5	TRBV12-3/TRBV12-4	TGTGCCAGCAGTACCGAGCGGGCCCAAGAGACCCAGTACTTC	CASSTERAQETQYF
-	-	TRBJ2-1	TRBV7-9	TGTGCCAGCAGTGCTAGTTATGAGCAGTTCTTC	CASSASYEQFF
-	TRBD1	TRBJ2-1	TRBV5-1	TGCGCCAGCAGCGAGGGACAGAACTACAATGAGCAGTTCTTC	CASSEGQNYNEQFF
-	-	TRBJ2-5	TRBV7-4	TGTGCCAGCAGCTTAGAGGGGGGACAGTGGGAGCAGTACTTC	CASSLEGGQWEQYF
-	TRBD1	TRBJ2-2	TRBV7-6	TGTGCCAGCAGCTTTATGGGACAGGGAACCGGGGAGCTGTTTTTT	CASSFMGQGTGELFF
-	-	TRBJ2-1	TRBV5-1	TGCGCCAGCAGCTTCGGTGGACTAACCAACTACAATGAGCAGTTCTTC	CASSFGGLTNYNEQFF
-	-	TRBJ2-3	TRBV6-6	TGTGCCAGCAGTTACGCGGGGCGCACAGATACGCAGTATTTT	CASSYAGRTDTQYF
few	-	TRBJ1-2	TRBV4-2	TGTGCCAGCAGCCAAGATATGCTCTATGGCTACACCTTC	CASSQDMLYGYTF
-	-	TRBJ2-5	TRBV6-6	TGTGCCAGCGGTAGCGCCGAGACCCAGTACTTC	CASGSAETQYF